This TCR beta chain was obtained from a study of vaccination effects on CD4 cells after COVID-19 (dated by TCRdb to about 2022). About the full investigation: Post-vaccine samples across the study were collected a median of 72 days after the second dose, with a range of 14 to 241. SARS-CoV-2 spike-specific CD4+ TCR repertoires from before and after mRNA vaccination were compared in COVID-19 convalescent patients and in infection-naive vaccine recipients. A total of nine to ten COVID-19 convalescent patients and a handful of SARS-CoV-2-naive healthy vaccine recipients were included in the full study. Cultures from other donors in the study were sequenced with the Oncomine TCR Beta short-read assay on an Illumina iSeq 100.

To identify antigen-specific CD4+ T cell clonotypes by their expansion, the ViraFEST assay first stimulated PBMC with viral peptide pools and then applied TCR sequencing. After 10 days of culture, CD4+ T cells were isolated with the EasySep CD4+ T cell isolation kit. Two doses of either the BNT162b2 or the mRNA-1273 mRNA SARS-CoV-2 vaccine were administered to participants. None of the healthy vaccine recipients had a prior SARS-CoV-2 infection, which was confirmed by nucleocapsid antibody tests that came back negative both before and after vaccination. Over 1.5 million PBMC per well were cultured with about 9.6 ug/ml peptides in IMDM containing approximately 4.6% human AB serum, approximately 10 IU/ml IL-2 and gentamicin. Half of the culture medium was replaced with fresh IL-2-containing medium on days 3 and 7. Unless noted otherwise, every peptide stimulation condition was cultured in triplicate wells. Using Ficoll-Paque Plus gradient centrifugation, PBMC were separated from whole blood and then either used fresh or cryopreserved at -140C. The overlapping peptide pools covered the spike proteins of SARS-CoV-2 and of the common cold coronaviruses HCoV-NL63, HCoV-OC43 and HCoV-229E. Genomic DNA was extracted from cultured CD4+ T cells with the QIAamp micro DNA kit.

Broad study findings and their caveats: Among healthy vaccine recipients, nearly all vaccine-induced clones were SARS-CoV-2 mono-reactive, and just 1 of 255 was cross-reactive with common cold coronaviruses. Only a small number of convalescent patients were included, and no early post-infection timepoints were available, which limited the study. Both infection-induced and vaccine-induced clones contracted markedly at late post-vaccination timepoints, which is consistent with waning T cell responses.

The library was generated by the immunoSEQ multiplex PCR assay. DNA from the cultured and isolated CD4+ T cells underwent TCR beta CDR3 sequencing. In the paper's pipeline: Non-productive TCR sequences were removed, reads were trimmed to the CDR3 region, and CDR3s of at least 7 amino acids were retained. The MANAFEST web app was used to pick out antigen-specific clonotypes by comparing their expansion in peptide wells with that in reference cultures. Positive clones required FDR<0.05 expansion versus reference and all other wells, odds ratio above 5, and frequency above 0.1% in two replicate wells. A clonotype was called cross-reactive if it was significantly expanded both in SARS-CoV-2 spike wells and in at least one common cold coronavirus spike condition. CDR3 similarity was assessed by Levenshtein distance using the stringdist R package, and unrooted trees were constructed with ape in R 3.6.1. The table was pulled from immuneACCESS by TCRdb, which kept in-frame rearrangements only. Such tables lose some clones; where checked, under half of the loss comes from unresolved V genes, and the rest has no known cause. Clone size and the V and J calls come from that table; the DNA yielded D and trimming. The table for this sample lists approximately 13,000 clones; 72% of them were counted only once. The ten largest clones add up to approximately 10% of the sample.

In regard to this clone: The antigen it recognizes is unknown. Per-base quality was not reported, and no clone a single base away is much larger than it.

V loses 10 bases at its end and J loses 3 bases; junction bases beyond the gene matches: 9. Measured from the cysteine to the phenylalanine, the CDR3 is 13 residues long. Of the read, only the CDR3 DNA is kept; its 39 bases are in frame from base 1. CDR1 is given as LNHDA and CDR2 as SQIVND, both from the germline V gene (reference sequence). This clonotype originated in a human donor who received a COVID-19 vaccine. This chain joins TRBV19 to TRBJ2-7, with TRBD1 identical over 7 junction bases. Sequenced material: CD4+ T cells from PBMCs cultured with SARS-CoV-2 spike peptides, taken after COVID-19 vaccination. Per the publication, the cell subset or site label means: SARS-CoV-2 spike overlapping peptide pool stimulation. The DNA sequence is given as TGTGCCACCAGGGACAGAACTCACTACGAGCAGTACTTC. This encodes CATRDRTHYEQYF.